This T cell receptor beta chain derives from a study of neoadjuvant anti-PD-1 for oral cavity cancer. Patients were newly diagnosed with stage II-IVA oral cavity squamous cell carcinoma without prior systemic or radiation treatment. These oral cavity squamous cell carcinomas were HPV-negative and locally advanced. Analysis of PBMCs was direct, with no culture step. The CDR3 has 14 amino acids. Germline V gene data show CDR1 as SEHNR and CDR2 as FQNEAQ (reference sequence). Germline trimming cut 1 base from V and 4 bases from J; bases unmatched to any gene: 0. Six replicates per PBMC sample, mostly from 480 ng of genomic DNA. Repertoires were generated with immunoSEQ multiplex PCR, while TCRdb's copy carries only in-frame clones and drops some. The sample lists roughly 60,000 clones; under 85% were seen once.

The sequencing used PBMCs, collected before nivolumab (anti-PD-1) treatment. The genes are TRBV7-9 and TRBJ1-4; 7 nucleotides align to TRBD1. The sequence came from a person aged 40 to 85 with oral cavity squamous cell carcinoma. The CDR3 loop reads CASSLGQGNEKLFF. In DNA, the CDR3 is TGTGCCAGCAGCTTAGGACAGGGTAATGAAAAACTGTTTTTT.